What follows are 25 T cell receptor beta chains derived from one specimen sequenced in a study of T-cell reconstitution after alpha-beta-depleted transplantation in children. The TCRbeta library was prepared with unique molecular identifiers. TCRdb re-called the PCR reads with MiXCR, one entry per CDR3 protein. The table has about 76,000 distinct CDR3 sequences, roughly an eighth seen once. The sample consisted of PBMCs, mostly from graft donor cells, taken 180 days after TCRalphabeta/CD19-depleted stem cell transplant. All receptors come from a male patient under 10 years old who had a stem cell transplant for acute lymphoblastic leukemia, so the T cells may come from the graft donor.

The chain has TRBV4-3 and TRBJ2-3; 7 positions match TRBD2. Trimming cost V 0 bases and J 0 bases; bases outside gene matches: 6. The CDR3 is 17 amino acids. Germline V gives CDR1 LGHNA, CDR2 YSLEER. CDR3 nucleotides: TGCGCCAGCAGCCAAGACCCTCTAGCGGTTAGCACAGATACGCAGTATTTT. Translated, it gives CASSQDPLAVSTDTQYF.

The J gene is TRBJ2-7, the V gene TRBV29-1; D is possibly TRBD1 or TRBD2 (5 bases each). The CDR3 runs 16 residues. Germline values: CDR1 SQVTM, CDR2 ANQGSEA. Trimming stripped 4 bases from V and 0 bases from J, with 19 bases between. The chain's CDR3 is CSVVGIMTATSYEQYF. Here the CDR3 DNA reads TGCAGCGTTGTCGGGATTATGACAGCCACCTCCTACGAGCAGTACTTC.

This chain connects TRBV7-9 to TRBJ1-2; D might be TRBD1 (5 bases). V dropped 2 bases and J dropped 8 bases, with 15 bases sitting between them. Germline CDR1 and CDR2: SEHNR and FQNEAQ (reference sequence). The CDR3 extends over 14 amino acids. As DNA, the CDR3 is TGTGCCAGCAGCTTAAAACGAGGGGTAGAGGGCTACACCTTC. Translation gives CASSLKRGVEGYTF.

This clonotype was picked up many times. This chain links TRBV5-6 with TRBJ2-5; tentatively, D is TRBD2 (5 bases). CDR3 length: 16 residues. CDR1 and CDR2 (germline): SGHDT, YYEEEE. V was cut by 4 bases and J by 4 bases, with 20 bases left in between. The CDR3 DNA follows: TGTGCCAGCAGCCTACTAAATCGGCGGGCGCGAGAGACCCAGTACTTC. Its translation: CASSLLNRRARETQYF.

This clonotype was picked up many times. The chain has TRBV9 and TRBJ2-7; 7 bases agree with TRBD1. V dropped 3 bases and J dropped 2; count of bases not matched to a gene: 2. Looked up from germline, CDR1 is SGDLS and CDR2 is YYNGEE. The CDR3 is 13 amino acids. The CDR3 here is CASSGQGAYEQYF. Written as DNA, the CDR3 is TGTGCCAGCAGCGGGCAGGGGGCCTACGAGCAGTACTTC.

There are a few counts of this clonotype. The gene calls are TRBV7-8 and TRBJ2-7; D unresolved. The CDR3 is 11 amino acids. V was clipped by 1 base and J by 5 bases, with 3 bases between them. Germline V CDR1 and CDR2: SGHVS, FQNEAQ. CDR3 in DNA: TGTGCCAGCAGCTTAGTCCACGAGCAGTACTTC. Protein: CASSLVHEQYF.

This chain links TRBV5-1 with TRBJ1-2; no clear D. V lost 0 bases and J 2 bases, leaving 11 bases between the germline ends. CDR1 is SGHRS and CDR2 is YFSETQ in the germline V gene. This CDR3 contains 15 residues. CDR3 region: CASSLGTGRNYGYTF. Written as DNA, the CDR3 is TGCGCCAGCAGCTTGGGGACCGGGAGAAACTATGGCTACACCTTC.

This clonotype was counted between two and nine times. The chain has TRBV5-5 and TRBJ2-1, with 12 bases fitting TRBD2. Germline V gene lookup returns CDR1 SGHKS and CDR2 YYEKEE (reference sequence). This CDR3 is built from 16 residues. With V trimmed by 4 bases and J by 7 bases, 9 bases remained unmatched. This chain's CDR3 is CASSLKRLAGENEQFF. The DNA of the CDR3 is TGTGCCAGCAGCCTGAAGAGACTAGCGGGAGAGAATGAGCAGTTCTTC.

This clonotype occurred a few times. The V and J genes are TRBV7-2 and TRBJ2-1, with TRBD1 as a possible D gene (6 bases). This CDR3 is built from 15 residues. Trimming removed 3 bases at V and 5 bases at J, with 14 bases between. The germline gives CDR1 SGHTA, CDR2 FQGNSA. The CDR3 region has the DNA TGTGCCAGCAGCTTTGGGGGCCTTTCTAACAATGAGCAGTTCTTC. Its translation: CASSFGGLSNNEQFF.

This clonotype was picked up many times. The chain uses TRBV10-3 and TRBJ2-7, with TRBD1 matching over 10 bases. CDR3 length: 13 residues. The germline V gene encodes CDR1 ENHRY and CDR2 SYGVKD. Germline trimming cut 10 bases from V and 1 base from J; bases unmatched to any gene: 4. The CDR3 DNA sequence: TGTGCCACCGGGACAGGGGTATCCTACGAGCAGTACTTC. Translating gives CATGTGVSYEQYF.

This clonotype was found a few times. This chain connects TRBV4-3 to TRBJ2-3; D ambiguous. This CDR3 contains 13 residues. The V gene lost 3 bases and the J gene lost 6 bases, with 10 bases spanning the gap. CDR1 and CDR2 from the germline V gene are LGHNA and YSLEER. The CDR3 loop is CASSHTPRDTQYF. Written as DNA, the CDR3 is TGCGCCAGCAGCCACACGCCTCGGGATACGCAGTATTTT.

This chain joins TRBV11-1 and TRBJ1-6; tentative D call: TRBD1 (6 bases). The CDR3 runs 18 residues. Germline CDR1 is SGHAT and CDR2 is FQDESV (reference sequence). V was trimmed by 4 bases and J by 0 bases, leaving 16 bases between them. The CDR3 sequence is CASSSPTGPSSYNSPLHF. CDR3 sequence (DNA): TGTGCCAGCAGCTCTCCGACAGGCCCGAGCTCCTATAATTCACCCCTCCACTTT.

As concerns this clonotype: A junction boundary mismatches the germline segment, possibly from a read error. V gene TRBV7-7 combines with J gene TRBJ2-3; D is undetermined. Looked up from germline, CDR1 is SSHAT and CDR2 is FNYEAQ (reference sequence). The CDR3 spans 13 residues. The CDR3 nucleotides are TGTGCTAGCAGTAGGTCCGTCCCAGATACGCAGTATTTT. It codes for CASSRSVPDTQYF.

This clonotype was counted between two and nine times. The chain's CDR3 is CASSLQDFGSAYNSPLHF. In DNA, the CDR3 is TGCGCCAGCAGCCTACAGGATTTCGGGAGTGCCTATAATTCACCCCTCCACTTT. The chain has TRBV4-3 and TRBJ1-6; tentative D call: TRBD1 (5 bases). Looked up from germline, CDR1 is LGHNA and CDR2 is YSLEER. This CDR3 is 18 amino acids long. The ends were cut back, 4 bases at V and 2 bases at J, with 18 bases in the middle.

This clonotype appeared many times. V usage is TRBV20-1 and J usage is TRBJ2-1; 8 bases agree with TRBD2. The CDR3 consists of 14 residues. With 3 bases clipped from V and 7 bases from J, the junction kept 8 bases outside the gene matches. The germline gives CDR1 DFQATT, CDR2 SNEGSKA (reference sequence). The CDR3 spells CSASVSGTRNEQFF. CDR3 bases: TGCAGTGCTAGTGTTAGCGGGACTCGAAATGAGCAGTTCTTC.

In DNA form, the CDR3 reads TGCAGTGCTACCTTACAGGGACACGGCTACACCTTC. Residues: CSATLQGHGYTF. The gene calls are TRBV20-1 and TRBJ1-2, with a weak D call TRBD1 (6 bases). In germline, CDR1 is DFQATT, CDR2 SNEGSKA (reference sequence). The V and J ends lost 4 bases and 8 bases respectively, with 14 bases between them. This CDR3 contains 12 residues.

This clonotype was observed a few times. The rearrangement links TRBV20-1 to TRBJ2-5, with a possible D match to TRBD1 (6 bases). The V end lost 7 bases, the J end lost 5 bases, and 11 bases lay between the germline ends. Germline CDR1 DFQATT, CDR2 SNEGSKA (reference sequence). This CDR3 has 11 residues. In nucleotides, the CDR3 is TGCAGTGAGAACAGGGTCGAGACCCAGTACTTC. Translated: CSENRVETQYF.

The table lists this clonotype with a few counts. The gene calls are TRBV7-2 and TRBJ1-6, with D possibly being TRBD1 (6 bases). There are 14 residues in the CDR3. V was trimmed by 1 base and J by 9 bases, leaving 10 bases between them. CDR1 is SGHTA, CDR2 FQGNSA, per germline. The CDR3 here is CASSLETGTSPLHF. For the CDR3, the DNA is TGTGCCAGCAGCTTAGAAACAGGGACTTCACCCCTCCACTTT.

This clonotype was seen many times. Here the CDR3 reads CASSLNRNYGYTF. The CDR3 DNA reads as TGCGCCAGCAGCTTGAACCGCAACTATGGCTACACCTTC. The J gene is TRBJ1-2, the V gene TRBV5-1; D is unclear. CDR3 length equals 13 residues. Deletions cut 1 base from V and 2 bases from J, with 6 bases between. Germline loops: CDR1 SGHRS, CDR2 YFSETQ.

V usage is TRBV20-1 and J usage is TRBJ2-4; a possible D gene is TRBD1 (6 bases). This CDR3 is 14 amino acids long. Germline V gene data show CDR1 as DFQATT and CDR2 as SNEGSKA (reference sequence). V was clipped by 8 bases and J by 0 bases, with 14 bases between them. CDR3 amino acids: CSTETGLAKNIQYF. The CDR3 bases are TGCAGTACAGAAACAGGGCTAGCCAAAAACATTCAGTACTTC.

This clonotype was seen only a few times. V usage is TRBV20-1 and J usage is TRBJ2-7, with TRBD1 identical over 8 bases. The CDR3 runs to 14 residues. Germline CDR1 DFQATT, CDR2 SNEGSKA (reference sequence). V shed 7 bases, J shed 0 bases, and the junction held 8 bases outside the gene matches. The CDR3 protein is CSVHRGRSSYEQYF. CDR3 sequence (DNA): TGCAGTGTCCACAGGGGGAGGAGCTCCTACGAGCAGTACTTC.

CDR3 in DNA: TGTGCCAGCAGTTTAAGGGGGAACTATGGCTACACCTTC. Translation: CASSLRGNYGYTF. The rearrangement links TRBV12-3 or TRBV12-4 to TRBJ1-2; D possibly corresponds to TRBD1 (6 bases). Trimming pared 2 bases from V and 2 bases from J, leaving 6 bases between. The CDR3 has 13 residues.

This rearrangement joins TRBV12-3 or TRBV12-4 to TRBJ2-5; TRBD1 matches 9 bases. The ends lost 3 bases at V and 4 bases at J; junction bases unmatched: 6. The CDR3 totals 15 residues. The CDR3: CASSLGTGLRETQYF. The CDR3 DNA reads as TGTGCCAGCAGTTTGGGGACAGGGTTGCGAGAGACCCAGTACTTC.

The table lists this clonotype with many counts. The J gene is TRBJ2-7, the V gene TRBV6-5; maybe TRBD1 (6 bases). The CDR3 covers 12 residues. V was trimmed by 6 bases and J by 4 bases, leaving 10 bases between them. Per the germline V gene, CDR1 is MNHEY and CDR2 is SVGAGI. CDR3 nucleotide sequence: TGTGCCAGCAGACGTCAGGGGTACGAGCAGTACTTC. It translates to CASRRQGYEQYF.

The sample holds a few counts of this clonotype. V is TRBV3-1 and J is TRBJ1-1; D is undetermined. V was clipped by 5 bases and J by 1 base, with 11 bases between them. The CDR3 extends over 14 amino acids. Germline V gene sequence: CDR1 LGHDT, CDR2 YNNKEL (reference sequence). CDR3 region: CASSSREGNTEAFF. The CDR3 region has the DNA TGTGCCAGCAGCTCGAGGGAGGGGAACACTGAAGCTTTCTTT.